This passage covers 2 T cell receptor beta chains from one sample sequenced in a study of shared clonotypes between healthy human individuals. TCRdb's copy holds only in-frame clones and misses some; the assay was immunoSEQ multiplex PCR. This sample has 2 million to 2.5 million clones, with approximately 94% found just once. Sequences were obtained from naive CD4+ T cells sorted from blood. This sample's subset: CD45RA+ positively selected. The source is a young man in good health.

In this sample, this clone turned up once. The rearrangement links TRBV6-1 to TRBJ2-1; 7 nucleotides align to TRBD2. There are 15 residues in the CDR3. With V trimmed by 2 bases and J by 4 bases, 5 bases remained unmatched. Germline values: CDR1 MNHNS, CDR2 SASEGT. CDR3 sequence: CASSERWGGYNEQFF. The CDR3 region has the DNA TGTGCCAGCAGTGAACGGTGGGGGGGATACAATGAGCAGTTCTTC.

The chain has TRBV9 and TRBJ2-4, with 8 nucleotides matching TRBD2. The CDR3 length is 14 residues. Germline values: CDR1 SGDLS, CDR2 YYNGEE. V dropped 4 bases and J dropped 6; count of bases not matched to a gene: 6. The CDR3 coding sequence is TGTGCCAGCAGCCCCCGGGAGGGGAGAAACATTCAGTACTTC. Translation gives CASSPREGRNIQYF.